This TCR beta chain came from a study of blood T cells in healthy people across ages. The germline V gene has CDR1 LGHDT and CDR2 YNNKEL (reference sequence). V was shortened by 0 bases and J by 1 base, with 12 bases between the two germline ends. This CDR3 is 16 amino acids long. This clonotype was observed a few times. A second PCR, run for roughly 7 to 12 cycles, used a sample-barcoded 5' primer plus a J-beta primer mix. TCRdb reprocessed the 5' RACE reads via MiXCR and lists one record per CDR3 protein. The repertoire includes about 1.6 million distinct CDR3 sequences, around 36% of them detected once, and around 11% sits in the top ten.

The sample comprised blood. This TCR came from a woman in her 30s in good health. This chain connects TRBV3-1 to TRBJ2-5; no clear D. For the CDR3, the DNA is TGTGCCAGCAGCCAAGATCAGGCCGGTGTCCAAGAGACCCAGTACTTC. It codes for CASSQDQAGVQETQYF.